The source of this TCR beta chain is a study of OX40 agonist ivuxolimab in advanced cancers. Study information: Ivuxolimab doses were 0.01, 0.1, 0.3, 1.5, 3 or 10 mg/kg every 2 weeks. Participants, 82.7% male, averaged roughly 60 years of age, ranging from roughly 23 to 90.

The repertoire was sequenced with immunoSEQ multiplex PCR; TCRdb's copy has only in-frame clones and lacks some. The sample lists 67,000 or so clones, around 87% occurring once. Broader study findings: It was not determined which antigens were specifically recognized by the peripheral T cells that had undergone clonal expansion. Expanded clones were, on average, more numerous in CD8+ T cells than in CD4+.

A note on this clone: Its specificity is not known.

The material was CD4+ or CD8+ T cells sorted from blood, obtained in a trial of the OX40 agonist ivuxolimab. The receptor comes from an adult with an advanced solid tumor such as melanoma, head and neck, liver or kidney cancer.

CDR3 sequence: CASSLYHAGEQYF. CDR3 coding DNA: TGTGCCAGCAGCTTGTATCACGCGGGGGAGCAGTACTTC. This chain links TRBV5-4 with TRBJ2-7; possible D gene TRBD2, 6 bases. CDR1 SGHNT and CDR2 YYREEE come from the germline V gene (reference sequence). This CDR3 has 13 residues. The V gene lost 1 base and the J gene lost 7 bases, with 12 bases spanning the gap.